Listed below are T cell receptor beta chains from one sample, sequenced in a study of cytotoxic CD8 clonotypes in ibrutinib-treated CLL. Sequencing used immunoSEQ multiplex PCR; TCRdb keeps in-frame clones, though not all of them. The data show around 16,000 clones, with roughly two thirds seen just once and about 18% held by the top ten. Material: PBMCs, obtained before ibrutinib treatment. The receptors come from a human donor with chronic lymphocytic leukemia. Both conserved end residues are part of each CDR3. D genes are given only for firm matches. Only part of the rows carry a size: once, few, many, or a class if the clone is expanded.

D: TRBD1; J: TRBJ1-2; V: TRBV7-9; size: -; DNA: TGTGCCAGCAGCGAAGGGGGCAGCTATGGCTACACCTTC; CDR3: CASSEGGSYGYTF
D: -; J: TRBJ1-6; V: TRBV5-5; size: -; DNA: TGTGCCAGCAGCTTGCAGGGAGTGAGGAATAATTCACCCCTCCACTTT; CDR3: CASSLQGVRNNSPLHF
D: TRBD1; J: TRBJ2-1; V: TRBV6-5; size: -; DNA: TGTGCCAGCAGTTACTCGATAAACAGGGGGTCTGAGCAGTTCTTC; CDR3: CASSYSINRGSEQFF
D: TRBD1; J: TRBJ2-7; V: TRBV4-3; size: few; DNA: TGCGCCAGCAGCCAGGACAGGGTTTCGCGCGAGCAGTACTTC; CDR3: CASSQDRVSREQYF
D: -; J: TRBJ2-1; V: TRBV4-1; size: -; DNA: TGCGCCAGCAGCCAAGTTGGGACGCCCGAATGGCAGTTCTTC; CDR3: CASSQVGTPEWQFF
D: -; J: TRBJ2-7; V: TRBV7-2; size: -; DNA: TGTGCCAGCAGCAAAAACGAGGGACGCGAGCAGTACTTC; CDR3: CASSKNEGREQYF
D: -; J: TRBJ2-2; V: TRBV2; size: -; DNA: TGTGCCAGCAGAGCCCGGGACGGTTCGAACACCGGGGAGCTGTTTTTT; CDR3: CASRARDGSNTGELFF
D: TRBD1; J: TRBJ1-1; V: TRBV4-1; size: large; DNA: TGCGCCTCGTCAACAGGGGCCGGGGAAGCTTTCTTT; CDR3: CASSTGAGEAFF
D: -; J: TRBJ1-1; V: TRBV18; size: -; DNA: TGTGCCAGCTCATCCGCCGCGAACACTGAAGCTTTCTTT; CDR3: CASSSAANTEAFF
D: TRBD1; J: TRBJ2-3; V: TRBV7-9; size: -; DNA: TGTGCCAGCAGCTCTAGGGGGACAGGGATCGTAGATACGCAGTATTTT; CDR3: CASSSRGTGIVDTQYF
D: TRBD1; J: TRBJ2-2; V: TRBV4-1; size: medium-sized; DNA: TGCGCCAGCACCCGAAAGACAGGGACGTCGTACGGGGAGCTGTTTTTT; CDR3: CASTRKTGTSYGELFF
D: -; J: TRBJ2-7; V: TRBV7-9; size: few; DNA: TGTGCCAGCAGCGGAGTCGGGGTGGGGTACGAGCAGTACTTC; CDR3: CASSGVGVGYEQYF
D: -; J: TRBJ2-7; V: TRBV7-9; size: -; DNA: TGTGCCAGCAGCTTAGGGGGTGGGGGCTCCCCTGACTACGAGCAGTACTTC; CDR3: CASSLGGGGSPDYEQYF
D: -; J: TRBJ2-1; V: TRBV10-3; size: -; DNA: TGTGCCATCCTCCGGCGAGAGGGGAGTGAGCAGTTCTTC; CDR3: CAILRREGSEQFF
D: -; J: TRBJ2-1; V: TRBV7-2; size: -; DNA: TGTGCCAGCAGCTTAGAGGGTGCGGTCATAGGTGAGCAGTTCTTC; CDR3: CASSLEGAVIGEQFF
D: -; J: TRBJ2-1; V: TRBV7-6; size: -; DNA: TGTGCCAGCAGCCTTGCCCTGCCAGGTCAGAATGAGCAGTTCTTC; CDR3: CASSLALPGQNEQFF
D: -; J: TRBJ1-2; V: TRBV30; size: once; DNA: TGTGCCTGGAGACCCTCAGGGGACCTACTATGGGGCTACACCTTC; CDR3: CAWRPSGDLLWGYTF
D: TRBD1; J: TRBJ2-3; V: TRBV7-6; size: -; DNA: TGTGCCAGCAGCTTGGGGACAGGGGCTACAGATACGCAGTATTTT; CDR3: CASSLGTGATDTQYF
D: -; J: TRBJ1-6; V: TRBV18; size: few; DNA: TGTGCCAGCTCACCACCGGGTCGACGGGAGTCACCCCTCCACTTT; CDR3: CASSPPGRRESPLHF
D: -; J: TRBJ2-1; V: TRBV5-1; size: -; DNA: TGCGCCAGCAGACAGGCCCAGGGTAATGAGCAGTTCTTC; CDR3: CASRQAQGNEQFF
D: TRBD1; J: TRBJ2-5; V: TRBV2; size: -; DNA: TGTGCCATCGATAAATCCGGGACAGGTAGACGAGAGACCCAGTACTTC; CDR3: CAIDKSGTGRRETQYF
D: -; J: TRBJ1-4; V: TRBV9; size: -; DNA: TGTGCCAGCAGCCAGTGGGAGGGCATGCTTTTT; CDR3: CASSQWEGMLF
D: TRBD2; J: TRBJ2-7; V: TRBV29-1; size: few; DNA: TGCAGCGTTGAGGGACTAGCGGGATCCTACGAGCAGTACTTC; CDR3: CSVEGLAGSYEQYF
D: TRBD2; J: TRBJ2-5; V: TRBV4-2; size: -; DNA: TGTGCCAGCAGCCAAGTCGGGGTCGGGGGGGCGTCCCAAGAGACCCAGTACTTC; CDR3: CASSQVGVGGASQETQYF
D: TRBD1; J: TRBJ1-3; V: TRBV5-6; size: -; DNA: TGTGCCAGCAGCTTGGGGTGGGACAGGGGTCCTGGAAACACCATATATTTT; CDR3: CASSLGWDRGPGNTIYF
D: -; J: TRBJ2-7; V: TRBV10-3; size: -; DNA: TGTGCCGTACATCCCGGGACTTCAAAGGGGTACGAGCAGTACTTC; CDR3: CAVHPGTSKGYEQYF
D: -; J: TRBJ2-6; V: TRBV9; size: once; DNA: TGTGCCAGCAGCGTAATGGCTTCTGGGGCCAACGTCCTGACTTTC; CDR3: CASSVMASGANVLTF
D: -; J: TRBJ2-4; V: TRBV11-2; size: -; DNA: TGTGCCAGCAGCTTGGACACTCGAGGGGCCAAAAACATTCAGTACTTC; CDR3: CASSLDTRGAKNIQYF
D: -; J: TRBJ2-2; V: TRBV7-3; size: -; DNA: TGTGCCAGCAGCTTAACAGGGGCCAAGAACACCGGGGAGCTGTTTTTT; CDR3: CASSLTGAKNTGELFF
D: TRBD1; J: TRBJ2-1; V: TRBV9; size: -; DNA: TGTGCCAGCAGCGACTACAGGGGGCTGTCCTACAATGAGCAGTTCTTC; CDR3: CASSDYRGLSYNEQFF
D: TRBD1; J: TRBJ1-2; V: TRBV5-1; size: few; DNA: TGCGCCAGCAGCTACCAGGGGGATGACTATGGCTACACCTTC; CDR3: CASSYQGDDYGYTF
D: TRBD1; J: TRBJ2-5; V: TRBV2; size: -; DNA: TGTGCCAGCAGTGACCTAACGACAGGGGCTCTCCAAGAGACCCAGTACTTC; CDR3: CASSDLTTGALQETQYF
D: TRBD1; J: TRBJ1-1; V: TRBV6-5; size: -; DNA: TGTGCCAGCAGTAACAGGGGGCTTAGGACTGAAGCTTTCTTT; CDR3: CASSNRGLRTEAFF
D: TRBD1; J: TRBJ1-5; V: TRBV6-6; size: -; DNA: TGTGCCAGCAGTTACTCCGGGGACAGAGATCAGCCCCAGCATTTT; CDR3: CASSYSGDRDQPQHF
D: TRBD2; J: TRBJ2-1; V: TRBV19; size: -; DNA: TGTGCCAGTAGTATCATGACTAGCGGGGGTCTCGGTGAGCAGTTCTTC; CDR3: CASSIMTSGGLGEQFF
D: TRBD1; J: TRBJ1-6; V: TRBV7-2; size: -; DNA: TGTGCCAGCAGCTCCCGGGACAGGAGCTCCTATAATTCACCCCTCCACTTT; CDR3: CASSSRDRSSYNSPLHF
D: TRBD1; J: TRBJ1-5; V: TRBV7-3; size: -; DNA: TGTGCCAGCAGCTTCGAAGCCGGGACAGGCAATCAGCCCCAGCATTTT; CDR3: CASSFEAGTGNQPQHF
D: TRBD1; J: TRBJ2-7; V: TRBV6-1; size: -; DNA: TGTGCCAGCAGTGAAGTCAGGTACAGGGGCGAGCAGTACTTC; CDR3: CASSEVRYRGEQYF
D: -; J: TRBJ1-1; V: TRBV5-4; size: -; DNA: TGTGCCAGCAGCTTGGAGGAGAACACTGAAGCTTTCTTT; CDR3: CASSLEENTEAFF
D: -; J: TRBJ1-5; V: TRBV6-1; size: -; DNA: TGTGCCAGCAGTGAAGCGCGGGGGGGTAATCAGCCCCAGCATTTT; CDR3: CASSEARGGNQPQHF
D: -; J: TRBJ1-1; V: TRBV19; size: -; DNA: TGTGCCAGTAGTATTGGGGGGCTGGGCACTGAAGCTTTCTTT; CDR3: CASSIGGLGTEAFF
D: TRBD1; J: TRBJ2-7; V: TRBV4-2; size: -; DNA: TGTGCCAGCAGCGGCGGACAGGGAGCCTACGAGCAGTACTTC; CDR3: CASSGGQGAYEQYF
D: TRBD1; J: TRBJ2-1; V: TRBV11-2; size: -; DNA: TGTGCCAGCAGCCGACAGGGTGCGAACTACAATGAGCAGTTCTTC; CDR3: CASSRQGANYNEQFF
D: -; J: TRBJ2-7; V: TRBV5-5; size: -; DNA: TGTGCCAGCGATCCACGGGACCCCTACGAGCAGTACTTC; CDR3: CASDPRDPYEQYF
D: -; J: TRBJ1-5; V: TRBV5-6; size: few; DNA: TGTGCCAGCAGCTTGTTGGGAAGCAATCAGCCCCAGCATTTT; CDR3: CASSLLGSNQPQHF
D: -; J: TRBJ1-1; V: TRBV6-4; size: -; DNA: TGTGCCAGCAGCTCACACGACTGGACAGCCCATGAAGCTTTCTTT; CDR3: CASSSHDWTAHEAFF
D: -; J: TRBJ2-3; V: TRBV6-5; size: -; DNA: TGTGCCAGCAGTACCCGGGAAACGCAGTATTTT; CDR3: CASSTRETQYF
D: -; J: TRBJ2-5; V: TRBV27; size: -; DNA: TGTGCCAGCAGTTTGGACGGCTCAGAGGAGACCCAGTACTTC; CDR3: CASSLDGSEETQYF
D: -; J: TRBJ1-6; V: TRBV28; size: -; DNA: TGTGCCAGCAGGGAGGGGCCCCAAACCCTCCACTTT; CDR3: CASREGPQTLHF
D: TRBD2; J: TRBJ2-1; V: TRBV28; size: -; DNA: TGTGCCAGCAGTTTAGGAGCGGGGGCTTTCTCCTACAATGAGCAGTTCTTC; CDR3: CASSLGAGAFSYNEQFF
D: TRBD1; J: TRBJ2-7; V: TRBV10-1; size: -; DNA: TGCGCCAGCAGTGTAGGGACAGGGGGCGCCGAGCAGTACTTC; CDR3: CASSVGTGGAEQYF
D: TRBD1; J: TRBJ2-7; V: TRBV15; size: -; DNA: TGTGCCACCAGCAGAGTCCAGGGACAGGTTACCTACGAGCAGTACTTC; CDR3: CATSRVQGQVTYEQYF
D: -; J: TRBJ1-1; V: TRBV7-2; size: -; DNA: TGTGCCAGCAGGGCAGACATAAACACTGAAGCTTTCTTT; CDR3: CASRADINTEAFF